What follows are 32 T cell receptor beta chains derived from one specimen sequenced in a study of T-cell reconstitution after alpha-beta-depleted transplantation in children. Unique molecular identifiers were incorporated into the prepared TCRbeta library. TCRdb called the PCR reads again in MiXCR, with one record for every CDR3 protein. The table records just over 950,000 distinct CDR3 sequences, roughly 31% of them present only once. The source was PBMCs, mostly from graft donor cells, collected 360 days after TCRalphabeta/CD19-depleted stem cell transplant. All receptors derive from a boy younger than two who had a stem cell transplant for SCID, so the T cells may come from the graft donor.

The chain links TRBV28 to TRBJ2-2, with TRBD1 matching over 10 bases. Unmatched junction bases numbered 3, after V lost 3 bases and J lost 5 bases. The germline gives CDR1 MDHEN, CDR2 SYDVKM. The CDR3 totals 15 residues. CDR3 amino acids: CASSFLGQGTGELFF. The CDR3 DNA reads TGTGCCAGCAGTTTTTTGGGACAGGGGACCGGGGAGCTGTTTTTT.

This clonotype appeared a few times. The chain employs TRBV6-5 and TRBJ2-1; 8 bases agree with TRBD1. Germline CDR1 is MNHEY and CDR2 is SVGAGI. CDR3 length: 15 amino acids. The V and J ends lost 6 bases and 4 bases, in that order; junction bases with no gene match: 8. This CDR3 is CASRYFGQGYNEQFF. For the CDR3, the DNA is TGTGCCAGCAGATATTTCGGACAGGGATACAATGAGCAGTTCTTC.

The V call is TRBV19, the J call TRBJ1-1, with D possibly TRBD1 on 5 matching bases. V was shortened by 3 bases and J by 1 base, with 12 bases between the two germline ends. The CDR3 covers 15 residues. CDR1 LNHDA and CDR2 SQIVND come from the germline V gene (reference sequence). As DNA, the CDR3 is TGTGCCAGTAGTATCTCCTTGACAGCGAACACTGAAGCTTTCTTT. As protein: CASSISLTANTEAFF.

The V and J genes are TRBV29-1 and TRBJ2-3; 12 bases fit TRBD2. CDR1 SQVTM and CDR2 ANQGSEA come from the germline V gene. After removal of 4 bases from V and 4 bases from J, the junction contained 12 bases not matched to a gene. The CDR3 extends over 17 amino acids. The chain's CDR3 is CSVGGLAGGRSADTQYF. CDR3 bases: TGCAGCGTTGGAGGCCTAGCGGGGGGGCGCTCGGCAGATACGCAGTATTTT.

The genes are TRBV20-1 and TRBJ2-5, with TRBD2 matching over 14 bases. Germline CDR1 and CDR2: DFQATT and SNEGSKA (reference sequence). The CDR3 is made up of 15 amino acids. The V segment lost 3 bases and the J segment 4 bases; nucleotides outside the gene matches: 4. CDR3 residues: CSARTSGGAGETQYF. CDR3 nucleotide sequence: TGCAGTGCTAGGACTAGCGGGGGGGCGGGAGAGACCCAGTACTTC.

The CDR3 reads CASRPPSGGNTGELFF. CDR3 sequence (DNA): TGTGCCAGCAGGCCTCCTAGCGGGGGGAACACCGGGGAGCTGTTTTTT. V is TRBV7-8 and J is TRBJ2-2; 10 nucleotides line up with TRBD2. V trimming: 6 bases; J trimming: 1 base; junction bases outside the gene matches: 5. The CDR3 is 16 residues long. CDR1 is SGHVS and CDR2 is FQNEAQ in the germline V gene.

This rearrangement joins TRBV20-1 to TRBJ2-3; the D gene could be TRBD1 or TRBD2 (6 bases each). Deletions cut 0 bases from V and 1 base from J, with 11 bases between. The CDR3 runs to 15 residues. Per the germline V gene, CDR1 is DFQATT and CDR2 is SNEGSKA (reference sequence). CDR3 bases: TGCAGTGCTAGAGAGGGGGGCGGGGGCACAGATACGCAGTATTTT. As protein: CSAREGGGGTDTQYF.

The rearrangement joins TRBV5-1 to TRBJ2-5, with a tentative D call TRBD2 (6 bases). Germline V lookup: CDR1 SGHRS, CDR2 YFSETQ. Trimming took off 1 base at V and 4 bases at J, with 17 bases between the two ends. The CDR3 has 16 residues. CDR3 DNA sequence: TGCGCCAGCAGCTTGACGTCCGGGGGAGGCGGAGAGACCCAGTACTTC. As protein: CASSLTSGGGGETQYF.

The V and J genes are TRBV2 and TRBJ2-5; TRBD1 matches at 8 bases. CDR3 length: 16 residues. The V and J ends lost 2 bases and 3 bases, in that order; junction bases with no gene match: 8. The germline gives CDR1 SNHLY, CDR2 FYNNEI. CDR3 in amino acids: CASSESQGAREETQYF. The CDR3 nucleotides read TGTGCCAGCAGTGAAAGTCAGGGGGCGAGGGAAGAGACCCAGTACTTC.

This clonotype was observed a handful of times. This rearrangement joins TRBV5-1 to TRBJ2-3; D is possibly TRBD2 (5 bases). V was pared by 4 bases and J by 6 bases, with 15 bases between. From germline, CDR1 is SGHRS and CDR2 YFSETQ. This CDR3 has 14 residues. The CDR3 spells CASSPGSLTDTQYF. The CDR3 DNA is TGCGCCAGCAGCCCGGGGTCCCTCACGGATACGCAGTATTTT.

CDR3 region: CASSFNLRPANTGELFF. The CDR3, as DNA: TGTGCCAGCAGTTTTAATCTGAGGCCGGCGAACACCGGGGAGCTGTTTTTT. The chain links TRBV12-3 or TRBV12-4 to TRBJ2-2; D is unresolved. V was trimmed by 3 bases and J by 0 bases, leaving 14 bases between them. The CDR3 sequence is 17 residues long.

The CDR3 nucleotides read TGTGCCAGCAGCCCTCGATGGGCCGGCGATGAGCAGTTCTTC. Its protein is CASSPRWAGDEQFF. The V call is TRBV11-1, the J call TRBJ2-1; D remains ambiguous. Trimming took 5 bases from V and 8 from J, leaving 16 bases between them. The CDR3 covers 14 residues. The germline CDR1 and CDR2 sequences are SGHAT and FQDESV (reference sequence). The complete variable domain, with remaining parts taken from reference TRBV11-1 and TRBJ2-1, reads EAEVAQSPRYKITEKSQAVAFWCDPISGHATLYWYRQILGQGPELLVQFQDESVVDDSQLPKDRFSAERLKGVDSTLKIQPAELGDSAMYLCASSPRWAGDEQFFGPGTRLTVL.

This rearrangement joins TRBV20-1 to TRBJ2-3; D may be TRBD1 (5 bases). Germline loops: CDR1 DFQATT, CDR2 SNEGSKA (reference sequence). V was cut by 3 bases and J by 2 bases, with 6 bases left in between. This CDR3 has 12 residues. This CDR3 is CSARGPTDTQYF. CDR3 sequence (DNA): TGCAGTGCTAGGGGGCCCACAGATACGCAGTATTTT.

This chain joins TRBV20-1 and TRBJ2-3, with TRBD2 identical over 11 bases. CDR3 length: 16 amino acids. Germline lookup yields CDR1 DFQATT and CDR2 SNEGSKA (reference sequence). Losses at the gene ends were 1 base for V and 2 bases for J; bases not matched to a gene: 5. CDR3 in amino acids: CSARGLAGGFTDTQYF. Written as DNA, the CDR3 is TGCAGTGCTAGAGGTCTAGCGGGGGGCTTCACAGATACGCAGTATTTT.

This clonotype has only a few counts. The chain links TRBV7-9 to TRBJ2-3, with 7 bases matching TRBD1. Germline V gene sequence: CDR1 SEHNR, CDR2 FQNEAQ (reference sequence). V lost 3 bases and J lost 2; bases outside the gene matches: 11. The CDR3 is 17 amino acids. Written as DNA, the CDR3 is TGTGCCAGCAGCTTTCCACTGACAGGGCAAAACACAGATACGCAGTATTTT. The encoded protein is CASSFPLTGQNTDTQYF.

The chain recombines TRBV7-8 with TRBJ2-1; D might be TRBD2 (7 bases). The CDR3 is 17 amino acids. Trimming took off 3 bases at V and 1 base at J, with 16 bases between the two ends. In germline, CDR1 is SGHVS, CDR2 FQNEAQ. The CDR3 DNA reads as TGTGCCAGCAGCTTTTCATCGGGGGGCTGGTCCTACAATGAGCAGTTCTTC. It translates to CASSFSSGGWSYNEQFF.

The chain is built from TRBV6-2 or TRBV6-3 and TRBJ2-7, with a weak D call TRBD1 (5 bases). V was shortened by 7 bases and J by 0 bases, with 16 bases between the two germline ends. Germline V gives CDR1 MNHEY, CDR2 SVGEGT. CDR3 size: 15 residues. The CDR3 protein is CASTTEQGGSYEQYF. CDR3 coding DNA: TGTGCCAGCACCACGGAGCAGGGCGGCTCCTACGAGCAGTACTTC.

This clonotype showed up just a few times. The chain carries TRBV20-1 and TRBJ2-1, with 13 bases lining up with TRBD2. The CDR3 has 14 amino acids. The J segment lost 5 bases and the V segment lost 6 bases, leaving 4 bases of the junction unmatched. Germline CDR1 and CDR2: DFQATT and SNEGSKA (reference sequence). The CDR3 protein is CSAPGLAGNNEQFF. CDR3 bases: TGCAGTGCCCCGGGACTAGCGGGGAACAATGAGCAGTTCTTC.

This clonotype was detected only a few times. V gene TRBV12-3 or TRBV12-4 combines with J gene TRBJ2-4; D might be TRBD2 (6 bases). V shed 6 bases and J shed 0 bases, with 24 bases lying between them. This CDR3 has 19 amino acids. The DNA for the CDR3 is TGTGCCAGCAGCTATCTCCCCCTCTTGGGGACTCTAGCCAAAAACATTCAGTACTTC. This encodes CASSYLPLLGTLAKNIQYF.

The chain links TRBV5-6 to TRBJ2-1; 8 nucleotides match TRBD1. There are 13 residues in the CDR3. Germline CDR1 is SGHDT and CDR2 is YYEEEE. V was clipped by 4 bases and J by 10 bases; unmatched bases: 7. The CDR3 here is CASSKNRGREQFF. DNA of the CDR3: TGTGCCAGCAGCAAAAACAGGGGGAGGGAGCAGTTCTTC.

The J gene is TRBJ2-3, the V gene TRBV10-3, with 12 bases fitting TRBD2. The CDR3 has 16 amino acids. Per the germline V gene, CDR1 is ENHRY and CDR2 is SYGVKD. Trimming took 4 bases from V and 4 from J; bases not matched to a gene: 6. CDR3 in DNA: TGTGCCATCAGTGGATCGACTAGCGGGGGATCAGATACGCAGTATTTT. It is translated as CAISGSTSGGSDTQYF.

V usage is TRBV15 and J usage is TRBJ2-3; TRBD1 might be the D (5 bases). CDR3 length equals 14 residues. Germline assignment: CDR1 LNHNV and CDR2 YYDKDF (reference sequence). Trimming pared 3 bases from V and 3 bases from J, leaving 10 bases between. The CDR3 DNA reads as TGTGCCACCAGCAGGCGGCAGGGAACAGATACGCAGTATTTT. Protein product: CATSRRQGTDTQYF.

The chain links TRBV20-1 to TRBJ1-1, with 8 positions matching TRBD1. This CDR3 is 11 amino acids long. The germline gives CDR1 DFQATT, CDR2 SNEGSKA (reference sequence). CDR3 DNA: TGCAGGATGGACAGGGACACTGAAGCTTTCTTT. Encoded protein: CRMDRDTEAFF.

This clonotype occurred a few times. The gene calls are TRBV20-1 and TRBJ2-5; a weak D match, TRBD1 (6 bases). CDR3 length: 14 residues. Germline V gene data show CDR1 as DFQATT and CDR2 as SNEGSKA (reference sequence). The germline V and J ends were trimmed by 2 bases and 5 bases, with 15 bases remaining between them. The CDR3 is CSARPTQGSETQYF. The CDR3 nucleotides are TGCAGTGCTAGACCAACACAGGGTTCCGAGACCCAGTACTTC.

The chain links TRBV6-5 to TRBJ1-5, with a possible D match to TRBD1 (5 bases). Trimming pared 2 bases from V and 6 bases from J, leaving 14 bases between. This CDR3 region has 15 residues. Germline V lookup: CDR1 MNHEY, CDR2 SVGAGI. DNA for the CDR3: TGTGCCAGCAGTTACGGGACCCCCCGAGGTCAGCCCCAGCATTTT. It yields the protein CASSYGTPRGQPQHF.

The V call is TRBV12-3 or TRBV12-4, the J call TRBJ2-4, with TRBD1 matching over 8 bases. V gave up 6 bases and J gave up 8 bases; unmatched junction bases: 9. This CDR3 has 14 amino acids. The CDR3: CASSPGGTPDIQYF. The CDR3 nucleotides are TGTGCCAGCAGCCCAGGGGGCACCCCGGACATTCAGTACTTC.

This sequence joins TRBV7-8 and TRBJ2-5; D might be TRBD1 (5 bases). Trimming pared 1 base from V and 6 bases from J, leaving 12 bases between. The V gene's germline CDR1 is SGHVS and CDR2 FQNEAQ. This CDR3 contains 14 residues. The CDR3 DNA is TGTGCCAGCAGCTTAGACATGGGGCCAAAGACCCAGTACTTC. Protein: CASSLDMGPKTQYF.

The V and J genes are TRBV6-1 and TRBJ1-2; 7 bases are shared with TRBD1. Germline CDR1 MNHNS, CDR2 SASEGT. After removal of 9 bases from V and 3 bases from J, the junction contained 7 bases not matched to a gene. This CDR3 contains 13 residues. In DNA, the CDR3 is TGTGCCAGAGGCAACACAGGGGACTATGGCTACACCTTC. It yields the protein CARGNTGDYGYTF.

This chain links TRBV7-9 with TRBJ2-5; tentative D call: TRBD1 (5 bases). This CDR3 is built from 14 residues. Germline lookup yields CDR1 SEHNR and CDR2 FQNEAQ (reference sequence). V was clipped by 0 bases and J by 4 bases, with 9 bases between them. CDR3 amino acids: CASSLARDRETQYF. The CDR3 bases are TGTGCCAGCAGCTTAGCTCGTGACAGAGAGACCCAGTACTTC.

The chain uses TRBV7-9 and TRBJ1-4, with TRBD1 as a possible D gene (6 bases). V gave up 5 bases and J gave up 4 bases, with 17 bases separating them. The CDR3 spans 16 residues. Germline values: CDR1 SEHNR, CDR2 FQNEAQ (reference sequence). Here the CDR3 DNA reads TGTGCCAGCAGCGAAGACGGGACATGGGGTAATGAAAAACTGTTTTTT. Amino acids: CASSEDGTWGNEKLFF. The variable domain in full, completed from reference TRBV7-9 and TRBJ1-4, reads DTGVSQNPRHKITKRGQNVTFRCDPISEHNRLYWYRQTLGQGPEFLTYFQNEAQLEKSRLLSDRFSAERPKGSFSTLEIQRTEQGDSAMYLCASSEDGTWGNEKLFFGSGTQLSVL.

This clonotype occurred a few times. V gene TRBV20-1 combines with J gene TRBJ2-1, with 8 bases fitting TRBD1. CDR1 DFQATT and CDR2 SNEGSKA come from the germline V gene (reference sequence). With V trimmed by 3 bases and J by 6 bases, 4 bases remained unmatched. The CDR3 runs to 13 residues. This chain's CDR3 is CSARLTGGNEQFF. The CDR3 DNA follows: TGCAGTGCTAGGCTAACAGGGGGCAATGAGCAGTTCTTC.

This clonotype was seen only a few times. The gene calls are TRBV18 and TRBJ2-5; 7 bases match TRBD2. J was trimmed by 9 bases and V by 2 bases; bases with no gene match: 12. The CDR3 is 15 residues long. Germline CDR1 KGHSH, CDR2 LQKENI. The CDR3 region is CASSPTGTTLVAQYF. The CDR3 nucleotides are TGTGCCAGCTCACCAACCGGGACTACCCTGGTGGCCCAGTACTTC. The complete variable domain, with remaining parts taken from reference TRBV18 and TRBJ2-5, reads NAGVMQNPRHLVRRRGQEARLRCSPMKGHSHVYWYRQLPEEGLKFMVYLQKENIIDESGMPKERFSAEFPKEGPSILRIQQVVRGDSAAYFCASSPTGTTLVAQYFGPGTRLLVL.